The 28 T cell receptor beta chains reported below all come from one sample, sequenced in a study of blood T cells in healthy people across ages. Primed by a sample-barcoded 5' primer and a J-beta primer mix, a second PCR proceeded for 7 to 11 cycles. TCRdb reprocessed the 5' RACE reads with MiXCR, giving one entry per CDR3 protein. The sample lists around 1.5 million distinct CDR3 sequences, approximately 42% occurring once. The sample was blood. The receptors stem from a woman aged 18-29 years in good health.

The CDR3 is CASSKEVDQPQHF. The DNA for the CDR3 is TGTGCCAGCAGCAAAGAAGTCGATCAGCCCCAGCATTTT. V is TRBV7-2 and J is TRBJ1-5; no clear D gene. V was cut by 5 bases and J by 5 bases, with 10 bases left in between. This CDR3 is 13 amino acids long. Per the germline V gene, CDR1 is SGHTA and CDR2 is FQGNSA.

The chain employs TRBV20-1 and TRBJ2-6; D gene unclear. Per the germline V gene, CDR1 is DFQATT and CDR2 is SNEGSKA (reference sequence). Trimming removed 4 bases from V and 4 bases from J, with 8 bases in between. This CDR3 has 13 amino acids. This CDR3 is CSANHPGANVLTF. CDR3 in DNA: TGCAGTGCTAATCACCCAGGGGCCAACGTCCTGACTTTC.

The chain employs TRBV3-1 and TRBJ2-2, with TRBD1 matching over 9 bases. The CDR3 is 15 residues long. V dropped 6 bases and J dropped 4; count of bases not matched to a gene: 6. The V gene's germline CDR1 is LGHDT and CDR2 YNNKEL (reference sequence). CDR3: CASSRDREITGELFF. For the CDR3, the DNA is TGTGCCAGCAGTCGGGACAGGGAGATCACCGGGGAGCTGTTTTTT.

About this clonotype itself: It is likely a read error, because the conserved phenylalanine at the end of the CDR3 is missing. V usage is TRBV28 and J usage is TRBJ2-1; D possibly corresponds to TRBD2 (5 bases). The CDR3 is made up of 13 amino acids. Per germline, CDR1 MDHEN and CDR2 SYDVKM. V lost 8 bases, J lost 0 bases, and 8 bases lay in between. The CDR3 loop is CASGGSSYNEQFV. In DNA, the CDR3 is TGTGCCAGCGGTGGGAGCTCCTACAATGAGCAGTTCGTC.

The V call is TRBV20-1, the J call TRBJ2-3; TRBD2 aligns across 7 bases. The CDR3 sequence is 17 residues long. Germline V CDR1 and CDR2: DFQATT, SNEGSKA (reference sequence). V dropped 5 bases and J dropped 3; count of bases not matched to a gene: 17. The CDR3 DNA follows: TGCAGTGCTCTTCTCCTCCGAAAAAGCGGGACGACAGATACGCAGTATTTT. Protein: CSALLLRKSGTTDTQYF.

This clonotype was observed once. CDR3 loop: CASSQSVAGGRNNEQFF. CDR3 DNA sequence: TGTGCCAGCAGCCAAAGCGTAGCGGGGGGGAGGAACAATGAGCAGTTCTTC. The V call is TRBV3-1, the J call TRBJ2-1, with 11 bases aligning to TRBD2. The germline CDR1 and CDR2 sequences are LGHDT and YNNKEL (reference sequence). The CDR3 runs 17 residues. V lost 2 bases to trimming and J lost 5 bases; unmatched junction nucleotides: 8.

The V and J genes are TRBV20-1 and TRBJ1-2; D possibly corresponds to TRBD1 (6 bases). Trimming took 2 bases from V and 2 from J, leaving 12 bases between them. CDR1 DFQATT and CDR2 SNEGSKA come from the germline V gene (reference sequence). The CDR3 is 14 residues long. DNA for the CDR3: TGCAGTGCTAGACCCGGGGGCCTAAACTATGGCTACACCTTC. This translates into CSARPGGLNYGYTF.

The chain uses TRBV7-3 and TRBJ2-7; tentatively, D is TRBD1 (6 bases). Germline V gene lookup returns CDR1 SGHTA and CDR2 FQGTGA. V gave up 0 bases and J gave up 7 bases, with 13 bases separating them. There are 14 residues in the CDR3. CDR3 sequence: CASSLTGALGEQYF. The CDR3 bases are TGTGCCAGCAGCTTAACGGGGGCCCTGGGGGAGCAGTACTTC.

In its sample, this clonotype was seen a few times. The chain has TRBV6-6 and TRBJ2-3, with D possibly TRBD1 on 5 matching bases. CDR3 length: 16 amino acids. Trimming cost V 5 bases and J 0 bases, with 15 bases left between them. Germline lookup yields CDR1 MNHNY and CDR2 SVGAGI (reference sequence). In nucleotides, the CDR3 is TGTGCCAGCAGTCCAGACAGTTACACTAGCACAGATACGCAGTATTTT. This gives the protein CASSPDSYTSTDTQYF.

This clonotype was counted only a few times. This chain connects TRBV2 to TRBJ2-3; a possible D gene is TRBD2 (5 bases). There are 15 residues in the CDR3. Germline CDR1 is SNHLY and CDR2 is FYNNEI. The V end lost 8 bases, the J end lost 4 bases, and 19 bases lay between the germline ends. Here the CDR3 DNA reads TGTGCCAGCCAGAGGGAGACCGTGGTTCCAGATACGCAGTATTTT. It codes for CASQRETVVPDTQYF.

The gene calls are TRBV6-2 or TRBV6-3 and TRBJ2-1, with D possibly TRBD2 on 7 matching bases. Trimming removed 6 bases from V and 11 bases from J, with 26 bases in between. Germline assignment: CDR1 MNHEY and CDR2 SVGEGT. The CDR3 has 16 residues. CDR3 bases: TGTGCCAGCAGCCCCGGGGGGCTAGTCGGGAGGTGGAAGCAGTTCTTC. Its translation is CASSPGGLVGRWKQFF.

This clonotype was counted between two and nine times. The chain combines TRBV10-3 with TRBJ2-3, with TRBD2 matching over 9 bases. The CDR3 has 15 amino acids. J gave up 6 bases and V 2 bases, and 6 bases lay outside the gene matches. CDR1 ENHRY and CDR2 SYGVKD come from the germline V gene. The CDR3 spells CAISEGTSWEDTQYF. CDR3 nucleotide sequence: TGTGCCATCAGTGAGGGGACTAGCTGGGAGGATACGCAGTATTTT.

The CDR3 loop is CSVAAGASRAFF. CDR3 coding DNA: TGCAGCGTTGCGGCAGGGGCGTCGAGAGCTTTCTTT. The J gene is TRBJ1-1, the V gene TRBV29-1; D perhaps matches TRBD1 (6 bases). The V end was cut by 4 bases, the J end by 10 bases, with 16 bases between. Germline V gives CDR1 SQVTM, CDR2 ANQGSEA. This CDR3 has 12 amino acids.

This clonotype was counted only a few times. The chain carries TRBV25-1 and TRBJ1-2, with no clear D. CDR3 length: 15 residues. Trimming shortened V by 0 bases and J by 4 bases, and 12 bases separated the two germline ends. Per germline, CDR1 MGHDK and CDR2 SYGVNS. CDR3 residues: CASSEYNQPAYGYTF. DNA of the CDR3: TGTGCCAGCAGTGAATATAACCAGCCCGCCTATGGCTACACCTTC.

This chain joins TRBV27 and TRBJ2-7; D gene unclear. Trimming removed 2 bases at V and 6 bases at J, with 11 bases between. This CDR3 is 13 amino acids long. The germline CDR1 and CDR2 sequences are MNHEY and SMNVEV (reference sequence). Written as DNA, the CDR3 is TGTGCCAGCAGTTTAAGTGCCTCAAGCGAGCAGTACTTC. Translating it yields CASSLSASSEQYF.

The chain combines TRBV10-3 with TRBJ2-1; no firm D call. Trimming cost V 9 bases and J 4 bases, with 10 bases left between them. From germline, CDR1 is ENHRY and CDR2 SYGVKD. CDR3 length: 12 residues. The CDR3 bases are TGTGCCATTGTGACTGGGTACAATGAGCAGTTCTTC. This sequence encodes CAIVTGYNEQFF.

The chain is built from TRBV20-1 and TRBJ2-6, with D possibly being TRBD1 or TRBD2 (5 bases each). CDR1 DFQATT and CDR2 SNEGSKA come from the germline V gene (reference sequence). This CDR3 region has 16 residues. Trimming cost V 0 bases and J 2 bases, with 11 bases left between them. CDR3 sequence reads: CSARDGGGPGANVLTF. The CDR3 nucleotides are TGCAGTGCTAGAGATGGGGGTGGCCCTGGGGCCAACGTCCTGACTTTC.

This CDR3 reads CASRDLDLGEKLFF. The DNA of the CDR3 is TGTGCCAGCAGGGACCTAGACTTGGGGGAAAAACTGTTTTTT. The chain uses TRBV2 and TRBJ1-4, with no clear D. Germline loops: CDR1 SNHLY, CDR2 FYNNEI. The CDR3 loop spans 14 amino acids. V shed 6 bases and J shed 8 bases, with 16 bases lying between them.

This clonotype occurred a few times. The chain carries TRBV7-6 and TRBJ2-1; the D gene is possibly TRBD2 (6 bases). This CDR3 region has 17 residues. Per the germline V gene, CDR1 is SGHVS and CDR2 is FNYEAQ. Trimming left V 2 bases short and J 4 bases short, with 18 bases between. The CDR3 spells CASSLLSIASAYNEQFF. CDR3 nucleotides: TGTGCCAGCAGCTTATTGTCCATTGCTAGCGCGTACAATGAGCAGTTCTTC.

There are many counts of this clonotype. The chain recombines TRBV12-3 or TRBV12-4 with TRBJ1-2, with 8 nucleotides matching TRBD1. CDR3 length: 14 amino acids. V shed 7 bases, J shed 8 bases, and the junction held 12 bases outside the gene matches. DNA for the CDR3: TGTGCCAGCACCCCGACAGGGGACACGGAAGGCTACACCTTC. Translation gives CASTPTGDTEGYTF.

The chain couples TRBV20-1 to TRBJ2-3; D remains unclear. With 2 bases removed from V and 0 bases from J, the gap between germline ends came to 6 bases. This CDR3 region has 13 residues. Germline V CDR1 and CDR2: DFQATT, SNEGSKA (reference sequence). The CDR3 loop is CSARHGSTDTQYF. The CDR3 DNA sequence: TGCAGTGCTAGACACGGCAGCACAGATACGCAGTATTTT.

The rearrangement uses TRBV18 and TRBJ1-5; no clear D. The CDR3 extends over 15 amino acids. Trimming took off 2 bases at V and 0 bases at J, with 8 bases between the two ends. Germline lookup yields CDR1 KGHSH and CDR2 LQKENI. The CDR3: CASSPSQDSNQPQHF. The CDR3 DNA follows: TGTGCCAGCTCACCAAGCCAGGATAGCAATCAGCCCCAGCATTTT.

This clonotype was observed a few times. The chain is built from TRBV6-2 or TRBV6-3 and TRBJ2-3, with TRBD2 matching over 7 bases. V lost 8 bases and J lost 1; bases outside the gene matches: 9. CDR1 and CDR2 from the germline V gene are MNHEY and SVGEGT. CDR3 length equals 15 residues. DNA for the CDR3: TGTGCCAGCGTCCGACGGGAGGCCCGCACAGATACGCAGTATTTT. Its translation: CASVRREARTDTQYF.

The rearrangement links TRBV12-3 or TRBV12-4 to TRBJ1-5, with 10 bases aligning to TRBD1. The CDR3 sequence is 17 residues long. V shed 6 bases and J 4 bases; nucleotides not matched to a gene: 12. The CDR3 protein is CASSPRRGTGENQPQHF. In nucleotides, the CDR3 is TGTGCCAGCAGCCCAAGGCGGGGGACAGGGGAGAATCAGCCCCAGCATTTT.

The chain has TRBV6-2 or TRBV6-3 and TRBJ2-2; D not resolved. From germline, CDR1 is MNHEY and CDR2 SVGEGT. V lost 0 bases to trimming and J lost 1 base, with 9 bases between them. This CDR3 region has 16 residues. The CDR3, as DNA: TGTGCCAGCAGTTACTCGGCAGAAATGAACACCGGGGAGCTGTTTTTT. Its translation: CASSYSAEMNTGELFF.

The rearrangement uses TRBV12-3 or TRBV12-4 and TRBJ2-4; D not certain. With 5 bases removed from V and 13 bases from J, the gap between germline ends came to 21 bases. The CDR3 extends over 14 amino acids. The CDR3 DNA reads as TGTGCCAGCAGTCCCCTGGCGCGTGACAATGAGCAGTACTTC. Translation: CASSPLARDNEQYF.

The gene calls are TRBV7-8 and TRBJ2-3; TRBD1 aligns across 9 bases. The V and J ends lost 6 bases and 6 bases, in that order; junction bases with no gene match: 4. The CDR3 spans 13 residues. The germline V gene has CDR1 SGHVS and CDR2 FQNEAQ. The DNA for the CDR3 is TGTGCCAGCAGTAGGGACAGGGCGGATACGCAGTATTTT. Protein sequence: CASSRDRADTQYF.

The rearrangement joins TRBV18 to TRBJ1-2; D not certain. V dropped 0 bases and J dropped 2 bases, with 7 bases sitting between them. Germline V gene sequence: CDR1 KGHSH, CDR2 LQKENI. This CDR3 region has 14 residues. Written as DNA, the CDR3 is TGTGCCAGCTCACCACCGTCGAAGAACTATGGCTACACCTTC. Its protein product is CASSPPSKNYGYTF.